This TCR beta chain was documented in a study of blood T cell repertoires in COVID-19. Study-level information: There were acute and convalescent COVID-19 samples, and they came from the United States, Italy and Spain. The cDNA or gDNA used as material had been derived from T cells, B-cell-depleted T cells, or PBMCs.

Trimming took 8 bases from V and 5 from J; bases not matched to a gene: 8. Germline CDR1 SNHLY, CDR2 FYNNEI. This CDR3 is 14 amino acids long. In the original analysis: The assay estimated nucleated cells by amplifying reference gene primers. Sequencing used immunoSEQ multiplex PCR; TCRdb keeps in-frame clones, though not all of them. For V, J and clone size, that table is used; D and trimming come from the DNA. The table records about 200,000 clones, roughly 84% of them present only once. The chain recombines TRBV2 with TRBJ1-1; 10 nucleotides match TRBD1. Sequenced: peripheral blood. This clonotype was obtained from a woman at least 80 years old with acute or convalescent COVID-19. The CDR3 bases are TGTGCCAGCTCGAGGCAGGGACAGGGGACTGAAGCTTTCTTT. It specifies CASSRQGQGTEAFF. The entire variable domain, with the rest obtained from reference TRBV2 and TRBJ1-1, is as follows: EPEVTQTPSHQVTQMGQEVILRCVPISNHLYFYWYRQILGQKVEFLVSFYNNEISEKSEIFDDQFSVERPDGSNFTLKIRSTKLEDSAMYFCASSRQGQGTEAFFGQGTRLTVV.